The 21 T cell receptor beta chains below come from one sample, sequenced in a study of cytomegalovirus exposure and HLA in healthy donors. The repertoire was sequenced with immunoSEQ multiplex PCR; TCRdb's copy has only in-frame clones and lacks some. The table records 250,000 to 300,000 clones, about 90% of them present only once. The sequencing sample was made of PBMCs. The origin of the receptors is a woman aged 18-29 years in good health and CMV-seronegative.

The genes are TRBV10-3 and TRBJ2-2; tentatively, D is TRBD1 (6 bases). The V end was cut by 4 bases, the J end by 0 bases, with 9 bases between. Germline V gene lookup returns CDR1 ENHRY and CDR2 SYGVKD. The CDR3 runs to 15 residues. CDR3 loop: CAISGGPTNTGELFF. The CDR3 DNA reads TGTGCCATCAGTGGGGGGCCTACGAACACCGGGGAGCTGTTTTTT.

The chain links TRBV5-1 to TRBJ1-1, with D possibly being TRBD1 (5 bases). The V end was cut by 0 bases, the J end by 4 bases, with 10 bases between. There are 14 residues in the CDR3. The germline V gene encodes CDR1 SGHRS and CDR2 YFSETQ. This chain's CDR3 is CASSLGHGGTEAFF. CDR3 nucleotides: TGCGCCAGCAGCTTGGGCCACGGGGGCACTGAAGCTTTCTTT. The complete variable domain, with remaining parts taken from reference TRBV5-1 and TRBJ1-1, reads KAGVTQTPRYLIKTRGQQVTLSCSPISGHRSVSWYQQTPGQGLQFLFEYFSETQRNKGNFPGRFSGRQFSNSRSEMNVSTLELGDSALYLCASSLGHGGTEAFFGQGTRLTVV.

The chain uses TRBV6-5 and TRBJ2-1, with D hard to call. The germline V gene encodes CDR1 MNHEY and CDR2 SVGAGI. The CDR3 consists of 15 residues. The germline V and J ends were trimmed by 6 bases and 4 bases, with 16 bases remaining between them. The CDR3 DNA follows: TGTGCCAGCAGCCCACGAGTACTATCATACAATGAGCAGTTCTTC. This codes for CASSPRVLSYNEQFF.

The rearrangement uses TRBV6-5 and TRBJ1-2; 7 bases align to TRBD1. J lost 2 bases, V lost 2 bases, and 2 bases had no gene match. The germline V gene has CDR1 MNHEY and CDR2 SVGAGI. This CDR3 comprises 14 residues. CDR3 DNA sequence: TGTGCCAGCAGTTACGGGACAGCAAACTATGGCTACACCTTC. Translation: CASSYGTANYGYTF.

This chain links TRBV2 with TRBJ2-6; unclear D gene. The CDR3 length is 13 residues. Per germline, CDR1 SNHLY and CDR2 FYNNEI. The ends were cut back, 3 bases at V and 3 bases at J, with 3 bases in the middle. In DNA form, the CDR3 reads TGTGCCAGCAGTGACGGTGGGGCCAACGTCCTGACTTTC. This encodes CASSDGGANVLTF.

V gene TRBV5-1 combines with J gene TRBJ1-1, with TRBD1 matching 11 bases. The J segment lost 6 bases and the V segment lost 4 bases, leaving 8 bases of the junction unmatched. The germline gives CDR1 SGHRS, CDR2 YFSETQ. There are 15 residues in the CDR3. The CDR3 reads CASSTLSGQGAEAFF. The CDR3 coding sequence is TGCGCCAGCAGCACTCTTTCGGGACAGGGGGCTGAAGCTTTCTTT.

The chain employs TRBV4-3 and TRBJ1-2; perhaps TRBD1 as D (6 bases). CDR3 length equals 16 residues. V dropped 0 bases and J dropped 5 bases, with 16 bases sitting between them. Per germline, CDR1 LGHNA and CDR2 YSLEER. Here the CDR3 DNA reads TGCGCCAGCAGCCAAGATCCTTTTGGGGGCCCGTATGGCTACACCTTC. Translating gives CASSQDPFGGPYGYTF.

Here the CDR3 reads CASSLSAGTVLEAFF. CDR3 DNA: TGTGCCAGCAGTTTATCGGCCGGGACAGTCCTTGAAGCTTTCTTT. The gene calls are TRBV27 and TRBJ1-1, with 7 bases that match TRBD1. V gave up 0 bases and J gave up 7 bases; unmatched junction bases: 8. This CDR3 spans 15 amino acids. From germline, CDR1 is MNHEY and CDR2 SMNVEV (reference sequence).

The rearrangement uses TRBV5-6 and TRBJ1-1, with D tentatively TRBD1 (6 bases). Trimming stripped 3 bases from V and 2 bases from J, with 17 bases between. Germline-derived CDR1 and CDR2 are SGHDT and YYEEEE. This CDR3 spans 16 amino acids. CDR3 loop: CASSSPGAGGNTEAFF. The CDR3 DNA is TGTGCCAGCAGCTCCCCAGGGGCGGGAGGCAACACTGAAGCTTTCTTT.

This clone was detected once. The chain combines TRBV5-4 with TRBJ2-2; 11 nucleotides agree with TRBD2. The V segment lost 1 base and the J segment 4 bases; nucleotides outside the gene matches: 9. The CDR3 runs 18 residues. Germline values: CDR1 SGHNT, CDR2 YYREEE (reference sequence). The CDR3 region has the DNA TGTGCCAGCAGCTTGAGGCTAGCGGGGGGCGACGGCACCGGGGAGCTGTTTTTT. This translates into CASSLRLAGGDGTGELFF.

The chain links TRBV28 to TRBJ1-6; D perhaps matches TRBD1 (5 bases). In germline, CDR1 is MDHEN, CDR2 SYDVKM. The CDR3 has 14 residues. The V end lost 5 bases, the J end lost 7 bases, and 12 bases lay between the germline ends. CDR3 sequence: CASSVTQGNSPLHF. In DNA, the CDR3 is TGTGCCAGCAGTGTTACCCAGGGCAATTCACCCCTCCACTTT.

This rearrangement joins TRBV6-6 to TRBJ2-2; possible D gene TRBD1, 6 bases. V was trimmed by 4 bases and J by 9 bases, leaving 18 bases between them. CDR3 length: 15 residues. Germline CDR1 and CDR2: MNHNY and SVGAGI (reference sequence). CDR3 in DNA: TGTGCCAGCAGTTCAGGTGACAGGCGGTCCCGGGAGCTGTTTTTT. Amino acids: CASSSGDRRSRELFF.

This clone appeared a single time. The chain carries TRBV7-9 and TRBJ1-2, with 7 bases that match TRBD1. From germline, CDR1 is SEHNR and CDR2 FQNEAQ (reference sequence). V lost 0 bases and J lost 5; bases outside the gene matches: 6. The CDR3 totals 15 residues. The chain's CDR3 is CASSLADRLAYGYTF. DNA for the CDR3: TGTGCCAGCAGCTTAGCGGACAGGTTGGCGTATGGCTACACCTTC.

The chain combines TRBV6-1 with TRBJ2-1; D may be TRBD1 (6 bases). The CDR3 has 14 residues. Trimming stripped 6 bases from V and 7 bases from J, with 16 bases between. From germline, CDR1 is MNHNS and CDR2 SASEGT. The DNA for the CDR3 is TGTGCCAGCAGGGTATCCGGGACATGGAATGAGCAGTTCTTC. It is translated as CASRVSGTWNEQFF.

The chain joins TRBV4-1 to TRBJ2-4; tentatively, D is TRBD2 (5 bases). CDR1 MGHRA and CDR2 YSYEKL come from the germline V gene. This CDR3 is built from 15 residues. Trimming cost V 3 bases and J 3 bases, with 12 bases left between them. CDR3 nucleotides: TGCGCCAGCAGCCAGGAGGACCGAGGCAAAAACATTCAGTACTTC. Its translation is CASSQEDRGKNIQYF.

The CDR3 loop reads CASSTGGQYNEQFF. CDR3 sequence (DNA): TGTGCCAGCAGTACCGGGGGGCAGTACAATGAGCAGTTCTTC. The rearrangement uses TRBV6-4 and TRBJ2-1, with D maybe TRBD2 (7 bases). The V and J ends lost 5 bases and 4 bases respectively, with 12 bases between them. The CDR3 loop spans 14 amino acids. Germline CDR1 reads MRHNA; CDR2 reads SNTAGT.

V gene TRBV5-8 combines with J gene TRBJ1-5; 9 bases fit TRBD1. Germline V CDR1 and CDR2: SGHTS, YDEGEE. V shed 0 bases, J shed 6 bases, and the junction held 7 bases outside the gene matches. The CDR3 is made up of 16 amino acids. The CDR3 DNA follows: TGTGCCAGCAGCTTGGGCACAGGGGGCGCGGGTCAGCCCCAGCATTTT. Translated, it gives CASSLGTGGAGQPQHF.

The chain uses TRBV5-6 and TRBJ1-2; 8 nucleotides line up with TRBD1. The CDR3 is 15 amino acids. From germline, CDR1 is SGHDT and CDR2 YYEEEE. V lost 0 bases and J lost 7; bases outside the gene matches: 8. CDR3 amino acids: CASSLVDRGASGYTF. CDR3 DNA: TGTGCCAGCAGCTTGGTCGACAGGGGAGCATCTGGCTACACCTTC.

V is TRBV5-1 and J is TRBJ2-4, with a possible D match to TRBD2 (6 bases). Trimming stripped 2 bases from V and 12 bases from J, with 24 bases between. This CDR3 has 16 amino acids. Germline V gene lookup returns CDR1 SGHRS and CDR2 YFSETQ. Written as DNA, the CDR3 is TGCGCCAGCAGCTTTACTCCGGGACTTAATTACGGTAGTCAGTACTTC. Translated, it gives CASSFTPGLNYGSQYF.

The rearrangement uses TRBV19 and TRBJ2-3; TRBD1 might be the D (5 bases). The CDR3 consists of 13 residues. CDR1 and CDR2 from the germline V gene are LNHDA and SQIVND (reference sequence). Deletions cut 8 bases from V and 4 bases from J, with 13 bases between. CDR3 residues: CASAPQGADTQYF. The DNA of the CDR3 is TGTGCCAGTGCCCCCCAGGGCGCAGATACGCAGTATTTT.

This chain joins TRBV4-1 and TRBJ2-6; weak D call: TRBD1 (6 bases). Trimming cost V 3 bases and J 0 bases, with 15 bases left between them. This CDR3 is built from 18 residues. Germline lookup yields CDR1 MGHRA and CDR2 YSYEKL. This CDR3 reads CASSHTTGLVSGANVLTF. The CDR3 DNA is TGCGCCAGCAGCCACACCACAGGGCTAGTCTCTGGGGCCAACGTCCTGACTTTC.